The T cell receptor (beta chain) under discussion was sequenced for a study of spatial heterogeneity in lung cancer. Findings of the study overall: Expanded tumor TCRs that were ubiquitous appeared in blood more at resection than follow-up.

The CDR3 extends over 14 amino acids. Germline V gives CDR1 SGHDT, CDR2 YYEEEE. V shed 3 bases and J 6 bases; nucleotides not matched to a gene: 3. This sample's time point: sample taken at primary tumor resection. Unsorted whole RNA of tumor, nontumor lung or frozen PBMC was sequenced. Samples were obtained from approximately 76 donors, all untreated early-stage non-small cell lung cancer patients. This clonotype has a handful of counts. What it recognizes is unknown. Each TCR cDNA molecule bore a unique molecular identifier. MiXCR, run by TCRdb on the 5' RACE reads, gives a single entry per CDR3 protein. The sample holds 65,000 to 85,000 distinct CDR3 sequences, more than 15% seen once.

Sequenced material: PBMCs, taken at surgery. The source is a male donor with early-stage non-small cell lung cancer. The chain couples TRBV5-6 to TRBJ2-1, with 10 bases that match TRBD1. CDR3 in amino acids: CASSSRQGANEQFF. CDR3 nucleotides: TGTGCCAGCAGCTCAAGACAGGGGGCCAATGAGCAGTTCTTC.